A single sample is the source of the 30 T cell receptor beta chains below, sequenced in a study of cytomegalovirus exposure and HLA in healthy donors. A multiplex PCR was run with 60 Vbeta primers and 13 Jbeta primers. The method was immunoSEQ multiplex PCR; TCRdb's version includes in-frame clones alone and lacks a portion of them. The sample records 100,000 to 150,000 clones, 75% to 85% being singletons. The sample was PBMCs. The receptors stem from a woman under 30 in good health and CMV-seropositive.

This chain joins TRBV7-9 and TRBJ2-2, with 8 bases aligning to TRBD1. CDR1 is SEHNR, CDR2 FQNEAQ, per germline (reference sequence). The CDR3 is 16 amino acids. V lost 4 bases to trimming and J lost 1 base; unmatched junction nucleotides: 5. CDR3 bases: TGTGCCAGCAGCTCCCCTGGGACAGGGAACACCGGGGAGCTGTTTTTT. This sequence encodes CASSSPGTGNTGELFF.

The chain uses TRBV5-6 and TRBJ2-5, with TRBD1 matching 7 bases. V gave up 2 bases and J gave up 3 bases; unmatched junction bases: 4. The CDR3 is 14 residues long. Per the germline V gene, CDR1 is SGHDT and CDR2 is YYEEEE. Here the CDR3 DNA reads TGTGCCAGCAGCTTACAGGGGCAGGAAGAGACCCAGTACTTC. Amino acid sequence: CASSLQGQEETQYF.

The chain is built from TRBV13 and TRBJ2-6, with a tentative D call TRBD1 (6 bases). Germline CDR1 is PRHDT and CDR2 is FYEKMQ (reference sequence). The CDR3 length is 15 residues. V dropped 6 bases and J dropped 2 bases, with 11 bases sitting between them. The CDR3 DNA is TGTGCCAGCAGACGAACAGGGACTGGGGCCAACGTCCTGACTTTC. Its translation: CASRRTGTGANVLTF.

This CDR3 reads CASGQRASGYFGGQYF. CDR3 DNA sequence: TGTGCCAGCGGGCAACGCGCTAGCGGTTACTTTGGGGGGCAGTATTTT. This chain uses TRBV27 with TRBJ2-3; 7 bases align to TRBD2. Per the germline V gene, CDR1 is MNHEY and CDR2 is SMNVEV (reference sequence). The CDR3 has 16 residues. With V trimmed by 8 bases and J by 11 bases, 22 bases remained unmatched.

The chain uses TRBV19 and TRBJ2-4, with 14 bases that match TRBD2. CDR1 LNHDA and CDR2 SQIVND come from the germline V gene (reference sequence). The CDR3 has 18 amino acids. V was pared by 0 bases and J by 3 bases, with 4 bases of the junction left unmatched. The CDR3 coding sequence is TGTGCCAGTAGTATAGACGGGACTAGCGGGGGTCTCAAAAACATTCAGTACTTC. Translation gives CASSIDGTSGGLKNIQYF.

This chain connects TRBV5-1 to TRBJ2-7, with a weak D call TRBD1 (6 bases). Germline-derived CDR1 and CDR2 are SGHRS and YFSETQ. CDR3 length: 15 residues. Trimming took 0 bases from V and 4 from J, leaving 14 bases between them. This CDR3 is CASSLARGRGYEQYF. CDR3 DNA: TGCGCCAGCAGCTTGGCTAGAGGCAGGGGTTACGAGCAGTACTTC.

The chain joins TRBV7-9 to TRBJ2-1; perhaps TRBD1 as D (5 bases). V lost 7 bases to trimming and J lost 8 bases, with 21 bases between them. CDR1 is SEHNR, CDR2 FQNEAQ, per germline (reference sequence). The CDR3 covers 15 residues. The CDR3 sequence: CASIQNWAGKYEQFF. The CDR3 coding sequence is TGTGCCAGCATCCAAAACTGGGCAGGGAAATATGAGCAGTTCTTC.

The chain joins TRBV27 to TRBJ2-7; 10 bases agree with TRBD1. CDR3 length: 16 residues. Per the germline V gene, CDR1 is MNHEY and CDR2 is SMNVEV (reference sequence). Trimming removed 2 bases from V and 6 bases from J; junction bases left unmatched: 10. For the CDR3, the DNA is TGTGCCAGCAGTTTAACCCTCGGGACAGGGGCGGGCGAGCAGTACTTC. Protein product: CASSLTLGTGAGEQYF.

The V gene is TRBV28, the J gene TRBJ2-3, with TRBD1 matching 8 bases. Germline CDR1 is MDHEN and CDR2 is SYDVKM. With V trimmed by 3 bases and J by 4 bases, 6 bases remained unmatched. The CDR3 is made up of 15 amino acids. CDR3 sequence (DNA): TGTGCCAGCAGTTTTGGGACAGGTGAATCAGATACGCAGTATTTT. Translating it yields CASSFGTGESDTQYF.

This chain links TRBV6-6 with TRBJ2-3, with TRBD1 identical over 12 bases. The CDR3 runs to 15 residues. V lost 4 bases to trimming and J lost 4 bases; unmatched junction nucleotides: 3. Germline V gene data show CDR1 as MNHNY and CDR2 as SVGAGI (reference sequence). CDR3 DNA sequence: TGTGCCAGCAGTTGGGACAGGGGGCTTGCAGATACGCAGTATTTT. Residues: CASSWDRGLADTQYF.

The V call is TRBV4-2, the J call TRBJ2-7, with 7 bases lining up with TRBD2. Trimming removed 3 bases from V and 1 base from J; junction bases left unmatched: 3. The CDR3 spans 14 residues. Germline-derived CDR1 and CDR2 are LGHNA and YNFKEQ. The CDR3 bases are TGTGCCAGCAGCCACGGGACTAATTCCTACGAGCAGTACTTC. Its translation: CASSHGTNSYEQYF.

The chain has TRBV23-1 and TRBJ1-2; 7 positions agree with TRBD1. TRBV23-1 is an ORF for which the function is uncertain. V lost 8 bases and J lost 7; bases outside the gene matches: 7. The CDR3 runs 12 residues. CDR3 DNA sequence: TGCGCCAGCGGTCGACAGGGTCGTGGCTACACCTTC. It encodes CASGRQGRGYTF.

This chain joins TRBV9 and TRBJ2-5; tentatively, D is TRBD2 (6 bases). Looked up from germline, CDR1 is SGDLS and CDR2 is YYNGEE. The V end lost 0 bases, the J end lost 3 bases, and 12 bases lay between the germline ends. The CDR3 contains 15 residues. The CDR3 nucleotides read TGTGCCAGCAGCGTAGAGGGGACTGGTGAAGAGACCCAGTACTTC. Its protein is CASSVEGTGEETQYF.

The rearrangement joins TRBV28 to TRBJ1-2; D gene uncertain. The CDR3 runs 12 residues. Germline-derived CDR1 and CDR2 are MDHEN and SYDVKM. V lost 5 bases, J lost 6 bases, and 10 bases lay in between. DNA for the CDR3: TGTGCCAGCAGTGCCCGGGTAGATGGCTACACCTTC. Amino acid sequence: CASSARVDGYTF.

V gene TRBV2 combines with J gene TRBJ1-4, with TRBD1 matching 10 bases. Germline values: CDR1 SNHLY, CDR2 FYNNEI. The CDR3 sequence is 17 residues long. The V and J ends lost 10 bases and 8 bases, in that order; junction bases with no gene match: 19. CDR3 loop: CAITTMGTGAPTEKLFF. CDR3 coding DNA: TGTGCCATCACAACGATGGGGACAGGGGCCCCAACGGAAAAACTGTTTTTT. The variable domain in full, completed from reference TRBV2 and TRBJ1-4, reads EPEVTQTPSHQVTQMGQEVILRCVPISNHLYFYWYRQILGQKVEFLVSFYNNEISEKSEIFDDQFSVERPDGSNFTLKIRSTKLEDSAMYFCAITTMGTGAPTEKLFFGSGTQLSVL.

The rearrangement links TRBV12-5 to TRBJ2-1; TRBD2 agrees at 16 bases. V was pared by 3 bases and J by 6 bases, with 5 bases of the junction left unmatched. CDR3 length: 17 residues. The germline gives CDR1 LGHNT, CDR2 FRNRAP. CDR3 residues: CASGFGTSGGAFNEQFF. DNA of the CDR3: TGTGCTAGTGGTTTCGGGACTAGCGGGGGGGCTTTCAATGAGCAGTTCTTC.

This rearrangement joins TRBV7-4 to TRBJ2-5, with 9 bases identical to TRBD1. Germline values: CDR1 SGHVT, CDR2 SQSDAQ. V gave up 9 bases and J gave up 3 bases; unmatched junction bases: 5. The CDR3 totals 13 residues. The CDR3 loop reads CARNRDREETQYF. The CDR3 nucleotides are TGTGCCAGAAACCGGGACAGGGAAGAGACCCAGTACTTC.

The V gene is TRBV6-1, the J gene TRBJ2-7; 7 nucleotides agree with TRBD1. This CDR3 is built from 13 residues. After removal of 8 bases from V and 7 bases from J, the junction contained 11 bases not matched to a gene. The germline V gene encodes CDR1 MNHNS and CDR2 SASEGT. The CDR3 DNA reads TGTGCCAGCGGAGTGAAGGGGGCAGGGGAGCAGTACTTC. Translated, it gives CASGVKGAGEQYF.

The chain carries TRBV13 and TRBJ2-3; weak D call: TRBD2 (6 bases). There are 18 residues in the CDR3. CDR1 and CDR2 from the germline V gene are PRHDT and FYEKMQ (reference sequence). Trimming took 0 bases from V and 1 from J, leaving 17 bases between them. CDR3 in DNA: TGTGCCAGCAGCTTAGGCCTAACGGGGGATCGGGGCACAGATACGCAGTATTTT. Translating gives CASSLGLTGDRGTDTQYF.

The chain recombines TRBV5-1 with TRBJ1-4; a weak D match, TRBD1 (5 bases). The V end lost 4 bases, the J end lost 0 bases, and 13 bases lay between the germline ends. CDR1 is SGHRS, CDR2 YFSETQ, per germline. CDR3 size: 16 residues. In nucleotides, the CDR3 is TGCGCCAGCAGCAAGGGGAACACTGCAACTAATGAAAAACTGTTTTTT. Translated: CASSKGNTATNEKLFF.

This clone has only one observation. This chain connects TRBV6-4 to TRBJ2-1; 8 nucleotides match TRBD2. Germline loops: CDR1 MRHNA, CDR2 SNTAGT. The CDR3 is 14 residues long. Trimming took 5 bases from V and 9 from J; bases not matched to a gene: 9. The CDR3 spells CASSWTGGGGEQFF. The CDR3 nucleotides read TGTGCCAGCAGTTGGACGGGGGGGGGCGGTGAGCAGTTCTTC.

J is TRBJ2-5 and V is TRBV29-1, with 7 bases fitting TRBD1. CDR1 is SQVTM, CDR2 ANQGSEA, per germline. The CDR3 sequence is 18 residues long. J lost 5 bases, V lost 4 bases, and 22 bases had no gene match. This CDR3 reads CSVGGAQGSRGLRETQYF. In DNA form, the CDR3 reads TGCAGCGTTGGGGGAGCACAGGGCTCGAGGGGGCTTCGGGAGACCCAGTACTTC.

V gene TRBV7-8 combines with J gene TRBJ2-3, with D possibly matching TRBD1 (6 bases). Germline CDR1 SGHVS, CDR2 FQNEAQ. The germline V and J ends were trimmed by 3 bases and 4 bases, with 23 bases remaining between them. This CDR3 region has 18 residues. CDR3 sequence (DNA): TGTGCCAGCAGCTTTCGACAGGCCAGGGGCAGCACAGCAGATACGCAGTATTTT. It encodes CASSFRQARGSTADTQYF.

The chain couples TRBV6-5 to TRBJ1-1; TRBD1 agrees at 8 bases. The V and J ends lost 5 bases and 1 base, in that order; junction bases with no gene match: 6. The CDR3 extends over 15 amino acids. Germline CDR1 reads MNHEY; CDR2 reads SVGAGI. The CDR3, as DNA: TGTGCCAGCAGTCTCGCCGGACAGGGGAACACTGAAGCTTTCTTT. Residues: CASSLAGQGNTEAFF.

This chain joins TRBV4-2 and TRBJ1-1; 10 bases align to TRBD1. V lost 0 bases, J lost 6 bases, and 4 bases stayed unmatched. This CDR3 comprises 15 residues. Germline CDR1 and CDR2: LGHNA and YNFKEQ. The CDR3 spells CASSQEGTGEAEAFF. The CDR3 DNA is TGTGCCAGCAGCCAAGAGGGGACAGGGGAGGCTGAAGCTTTCTTT.

This clone was seen more than once but under ten times. The chain has TRBV6-5 and TRBJ1-2, with D maybe TRBD1 (5 bases). Trimming stripped 5 bases from V and 8 bases from J, with 18 bases between. From germline, CDR1 is MNHEY and CDR2 SVGAGI. The CDR3 sequence is 14 residues long. CDR3 DNA: TGTGCCAGCAGTGAAAGCGGGGACGGCGGGGGCTACACCTTC. It specifies CASSESGDGGGYTF.

The chain recombines TRBV7-9 with TRBJ2-3, with D possibly matching TRBD1 (5 bases). The DNA end is more similar to TRBJ1-5, so the J call may be wrong. The CDR3 consists of 18 residues. Per germline, CDR1 SEHNR and CDR2 FQNEAQ (reference sequence). CDR3 amino acids: CASRTQILAGGSTDTQHF. The CDR3 DNA reads TGTGCCAGCAGAACTCAAATCCTAGCGGGGGGGAGCACAGATACGCAGCATTTT.

This clone was detected a few times. The chain employs TRBV7-2 and TRBJ1-2; 7 bases agree with TRBD1. Losses at the gene ends were 5 bases for V and 5 bases for J; bases not matched to a gene: 8. Per germline, CDR1 SGHTA and CDR2 FQGNSA. CDR3 length: 14 residues. Written as DNA, the CDR3 is TGTGCCAGCAGCCAAAAGGGACAGTCTTATGGCTACACCTTC. This gives the protein CASSQKGQSYGYTF.

The chain carries TRBV11-2 and TRBJ2-5; D not certain. CDR3 size: 14 residues. The V gene lost 4 bases and the J gene lost 4 bases, with 13 bases spanning the gap. Germline assignment: CDR1 SGHAT and CDR2 FQNNGV. The CDR3 region has the DNA TGTGCCAGCAGCTCTACGTCGAGTGGAGAGACCCAGTACTTC. Amino acids: CASSSTSSGETQYF.

The chain couples TRBV5-4 to TRBJ1-4, with TRBD1 matching over 9 bases. The CDR3 is made up of 14 amino acids. V shed 3 bases, J shed 7 bases, and the junction held 4 bases outside the gene matches. Germline V gives CDR1 SGHNT, CDR2 YYREEE (reference sequence). CDR3 bases: TGTGCCAGCAGCTCGGACAGGGGAGGTGAAAAACTGTTTTTT. Its translation is CASSSDRGGEKLFF.